Below, 19 T cell receptor beta chains from the same sample are listed, as sequenced in a study of cytomegalovirus exposure and HLA in healthy donors. Vbeta (60) and Jbeta (13) primers were used in the PCR. Produced via immunoSEQ multiplex PCR; TCRdb's table is partial and in-frame only. This table holds 200,000 to 250,000 clones, 75% to 85% found once. Sequencing was done on a sample of PBMCs. The receptors here all came from a woman aged 60 to 75 in good health and CMV-seropositive.

This clone has only one observation. The chain joins TRBV5-1 to TRBJ1-1; possible D gene TRBD1, 5 bases. The CDR3 loop spans 14 amino acids. Germline V gives CDR1 SGHRS, CDR2 YFSETQ. V was trimmed by 4 bases and J by 1 base, leaving 11 bases between them. CDR3 nucleotide sequence: TGCGCCAGCAGCGCGGGGCTGGCGAACACTGAAGCTTTCTTT. Protein: CASSAGLANTEAFF.

V gene TRBV2 combines with J gene TRBJ2-7; 8 positions agree with TRBD2. Germline CDR1 and CDR2: SNHLY and FYNNEI. Losses at the gene ends were 4 bases for V and 2 bases for J; bases not matched to a gene: 7. This CDR3 spans 15 amino acids. CDR3 in DNA: TGTGCCAGCAGTGCCCTTACTAGCGGACCCTACGAGCAGTACTTC. Its translation: CASSALTSGPYEQYF.

CDR3 residues: CASSPDPGYYEQYF. The CDR3 region has the DNA TGTGCCAGCAGCCCCGATCCAGGCTACTACGAGCAGTACTTC. V usage is TRBV7-6 and J usage is TRBJ2-7; D is uncertain. Trimming took off 5 bases at V and 3 bases at J, with 14 bases between the two ends. This CDR3 is built from 14 residues. Germline values: CDR1 SGHVS, CDR2 FNYEAQ.

The DNA of the CDR3 is TGTGCCAGCAGTGTGTTGGGTGCAGGGGGGAATGAGCAGTTCTTC. This gives the protein CASSVLGAGGNEQFF. The rearrangement uses TRBV6-1 and TRBJ2-1; tentatively, D is TRBD1 (7 bases). Germline CDR1 and CDR2: MNHNS and SASEGT. The ends were cut back, 4 bases at V and 7 bases at J, with 17 bases in the middle. The CDR3 covers 15 residues.

CDR3 residues: CASSWSGLTYEQYF. CDR3 sequence (DNA): TGTGCCAGCAGTTGGTCGGGACTAACCTACGAGCAGTACTTC. The V gene is TRBV6-5, the J gene TRBJ2-7; 7 positions agree with TRBD2. CDR3 size: 14 residues. The trim removed 4 bases at V and 2 bases at J, leaving 5 bases unmatched. CDR1 is MNHEY and CDR2 is SVGAGI in the germline V gene.

The chain has TRBV18 and TRBJ1-5; D is possibly TRBD1 (5 bases). This CDR3 has 13 residues. CDR1 is KGHSH, CDR2 LQKENI, per germline. V lost 6 bases and J lost 5, with 11 bases in between. CDR3 loop: CASSQGSDQPQHF. The CDR3 nucleotides are TGTGCCAGCTCGCAGGGAAGCGATCAGCCCCAGCATTTT.

This sequence joins TRBV29-1 and TRBJ1-1, with TRBD1 matching 8 bases. The CDR3 spans 13 residues. Germline-derived CDR1 and CDR2 are SQVTM and ANQGSEA. The J segment lost 1 base and the V segment lost 7 bases, leaving 5 bases of the junction unmatched. The DNA of the CDR3 is TGCAGCGCCCTGGGACAGGAGAACACTGAAGCTTTCTTT. Amino acid sequence: CSALGQENTEAFF.

The V and J genes are TRBV6-4 and TRBJ2-5; 12 positions agree with TRBD1. Trimming cost V 6 bases and J 11 bases; bases outside gene matches: 7. CDR1 and CDR2 from the germline V gene are MRHNA and SNTAGT. This CDR3 spans 13 amino acids. The CDR3 is CASSGTGGSEQYF. The CDR3 nucleotides are TGTGCCAGCAGCGGGACAGGGGGCTCTGAGCAGTACTTC.

The chain employs TRBV2 and TRBJ2-3; 7 bases line up with TRBD2. V was pared by 1 base and J by 6 bases, with 7 bases of the junction left unmatched. This CDR3 has 15 residues. Germline V gives CDR1 SNHLY, CDR2 FYNNEI. The CDR3 spells CASSEEEGGPDTQYF. The CDR3, as DNA: TGTGCCAGCAGTGAAGAGGAGGGAGGGCCTGATACGCAGTATTTT.

In this sample, this clone turned up a few times. This chain joins TRBV18 and TRBJ1-1, with 7 bases identical to TRBD1. Looked up from germline, CDR1 is KGHSH and CDR2 is LQKENI. After removal of 3 bases from V and 1 base from J, the junction contained 8 bases not matched to a gene. The CDR3 length is 16 residues. The DNA of the CDR3 is TGTGCCAGCTCACCGGGACAGCACTTGGGGAACACTGAAGCTTTCTTT. The encoded protein is CASSPGQHLGNTEAFF.

J is TRBJ2-6 and V is TRBV5-1; maybe TRBD2 (5 bases). The CDR3 runs 16 residues. The ends were cut back, 4 bases at V and 1 base at J, with 12 bases in the middle. Per the germline V gene, CDR1 is SGHRS and CDR2 is YFSETQ. For the CDR3, the DNA is TGCGCCAGCAGCCTACCTGGACTTTCTGGGGCCAACGTCCTGACTTTC. Translated, it gives CASSLPGLSGANVLTF.

This chain connects TRBV6-9 to TRBJ1-2; 8 bases match TRBD1. CDR1 and CDR2 (germline): MNHGY, SVAAGI. Germline trimming cut 3 bases from V and 13 bases from J; bases unmatched to any gene: 13. CDR3 size: 14 residues. The CDR3 DNA is TGTGCCAGCAGTTACACAGGACAGGGACCCTCTCCCACCTTC. This translates into CASSYTGQGPSPTF.

The V call is TRBV15, the J call TRBJ1-5; 7 bases map to TRBD1. The CDR3 spans 16 residues. V lost 0 bases, J lost 5 bases, and 7 bases stayed unmatched. Per germline, CDR1 LNHNV and CDR2 YYDKDF (reference sequence). CDR3 amino acids: CATSREVGTAHQPQHF. As DNA, the CDR3 is TGTGCCACCAGCAGAGAGGTAGGGACAGCCCATCAGCCCCAGCATTTT.

The chain is built from TRBV4-3 and TRBJ2-1; perhaps TRBD1 as D (6 bases). V dropped 0 bases and J dropped 6 bases, with 12 bases sitting between them. The germline V gene has CDR1 LGHNA and CDR2 YSLEER. This CDR3 comprises 15 residues. The CDR3 DNA is TGCGCCAGCAGCCAAGATCTAGGGGGAAGCAATGAGCAGTTCTTC. It specifies CASSQDLGGSNEQFF.

This clone was recorded once. The rearrangement uses TRBV18 and TRBJ2-7; D unclear. The CDR3 runs 14 residues. V was clipped by 1 base and J by 3 bases, with 10 bases between them. Germline V gives CDR1 KGHSH, CDR2 LQKENI. CDR3 loop: CASSPLGLGYEQYF. The CDR3 nucleotides read TGTGCCAGCTCACCACTGGGCCTCGGCTACGAGCAGTACTTC.

This CDR3 is CASSPPAGQYNEQFF. CDR3 nucleotide sequence: TGTGCCAGCTCACCACCAGCGGGGCAGTATAATGAGCAGTTCTTC. The chain uses TRBV18 and TRBJ2-1; 7 bases are shared with TRBD2. The ends lost 0 bases at V and 7 bases at J; junction bases unmatched: 6. There are 15 residues in the CDR3. In germline, CDR1 is KGHSH, CDR2 LQKENI.

The V gene is TRBV11-1, the J gene TRBJ1-1; D gene uncertain. V lost 3 bases and J 1 base, leaving 6 bases between the germline ends. The CDR3 consists of 13 residues. Germline values: CDR1 SGHAT, CDR2 FQDESV (reference sequence). CDR3 in amino acids: CASSFTGNTEAFF. As DNA, the CDR3 is TGTGCCAGCAGCTTTACGGGGAACACTGAAGCTTTCTTT.

The chain couples TRBV27 to TRBJ2-7; 8 bases are shared with TRBD2. Germline-derived CDR1 and CDR2 are MNHEY and SMNVEV (reference sequence). CDR3 length: 16 amino acids. The V and J ends lost 5 bases and 3 bases, in that order; junction bases with no gene match: 12. The CDR3 nucleotides read TGTGCCAGCAGTACCTTTCGGCGGGAGGCCATCTACGAGCAGTACTTC. Translated, it gives CASSTFRREAIYEQYF.

A few counts support this clone. CDR3 in DNA: TGTGCCAGCTCACCCATGGGACAGGGGGCGAACTATGGCTACACCTTC. This gives the protein CASSPMGQGANYGYTF. This chain uses TRBV18 with TRBJ1-2; 12 bases are shared with TRBD1. CDR3 size: 16 residues. CDR1 and CDR2 (germline): KGHSH, LQKENI. V shed 3 bases and J 2 bases; nucleotides not matched to a gene: 4.